This TCR beta chain appears in the sequencing data of a study of CD8 T cells in ankylosing spondylitis (dated by TCRdb to about 2017). For the wider study: To find TCR variants linked to disease, the study profiled T cell receptor beta repertoires in ankylosing spondylitis patients and healthy donors. Samples of peripheral blood were taken, and for ankylosing spondylitis patients, synovial fluid was collected as well. In total, the full study cohort was made up of 100 to 140 healthy donors and approximately 24 ankylosing spondylitis patients.

Sequencing used an Illumina HiSeq 2500. Quantitative 5'-RACE with molecular barcodes was the method used to prepare the TCR beta libraries. Turning to the authors' computational methods: To identify disease-linked TCR variants, a new computational method was used, one built on a probabilistic model of VDJ rearrangement. In TCRdb, the public reads were trimmed at Q25 with fastp and aligned with MiXCR, with productive beta chains retained. Each CDR3 protein appears once, grouped with its most common genes and DNA. TCRdb, not the authors, supplied the V and J calls. The sample table holds some 220,000 distinct CDR3 sequences, of which around 6.6% were seen once. 12% to 15% of the sample belongs to the ten largest clones. This clonotype was counted many times. Its antigen is still unknown. Base qualities are not at hand, and no much larger clone is one base apart. Summary of the overall study and its limitations: The disease-linked clones were reported as significantly enriched in matched synovial fluid samples from ankylosing spondylitis patients. In peripheral blood, the disease-linked clones were found at relatively low frequencies and had a CD8+ phenotype. Blood from ankylosing spondylitis patients appeared to be characterized by a TCR beta motif composed of under 10 highly homologous amino acid variants. Some of the motif variants had been reported before in the synovial fluid and blood of reactive arthritis patients, a finding that suggests common disease-initiation mechanisms.

This TCR derives from a male donor with ankylosing spondylitis. The sample comprised blood, either unsorted or a sorted T cell fraction (not recorded which).

CDR3 protein: CSVGSGRNTGELFF. The base sequence is TGCAGCGTTGGTTCAGGACGGAACACCGGGGAGCTGTTTTTT. The chain is made from TRBV29-1 and TRBJ2-2; confidence is insufficient to name the D gene. V is shortened by 4 bases, J by 1 base, and the region joining them spans 10 bases. Counted from cysteine to phenylalanine, this CDR3 has 14 amino acids. CDR3 DNA only is kept here, 42 bases in frame from base 1. CDR1 and CDR2 are drawn from the germline V gene: SQVTM, ANQGSEA.